Presented here are 15 T cell receptor beta chains from one specimen sequenced in a study of technical replicates of blood from a handful of donors. Data came from immunoSEQ multiplex PCR; TCRdb stores just in-frame clones and leaves some out. The sample yields 55,000 to 80,000 clones, 85% to 95% seen once. The sample was T cells isolated from PBMCs. The receptors shown here come from a human donor in good health.

The rearrangement uses TRBV25-1 and TRBJ1-2, with D perhaps TRBD1 (5 bases). CDR1 is MGHDK, CDR2 SYGVNS, per germline. Trimming removed 3 bases at V and 8 bases at J, with 13 bases between. This CDR3 has 13 residues. The CDR3 reads CASSESGRDGYTF. Written as DNA, the CDR3 is TGTGCCAGCAGTGAGTCAGGGCGCGACGGCTACACCTTC.

The V and J genes are TRBV7-9 and TRBJ2-7; D is possibly TRBD1 (6 bases). CDR1 SEHNR and CDR2 FQNEAQ come from the germline V gene (reference sequence). V was pared by 5 bases and J by 3 bases, with 20 bases between. The CDR3 totals 16 residues. Here the CDR3 DNA reads TGTGCCAGCAGCATCCCTCGCGCAGGGGAAGACTACGAGCAGTACTTC. This translates into CASSIPRAGEDYEQYF.

J is TRBJ2-2 and V is TRBV27, with D tentatively TRBD1 (6 bases). Trimming shortened V by 5 bases and J by 3 bases, and 16 bases separated the two germline ends. The CDR3 sequence is 16 residues long. Per germline, CDR1 MNHEY and CDR2 SMNVEV (reference sequence). CDR3 region: CASSPSGARDTGELFF. DNA for the CDR3: TGTGCCAGCAGTCCGTCAGGGGCGAGAGACACCGGGGAGCTGTTTTTT.

The CDR3 nucleotides read TGTGCCAGCAGCCCGCAGGGACAGGGTTTACAAAAACTGTTTTTT. It specifies CASSPQGQGLQKLFF. V usage is TRBV7-6 and J usage is TRBJ1-4; 9 bases are a match to TRBD1. V lost 5 bases and J lost 9; bases outside the gene matches: 10. Germline V gene sequence: CDR1 SGHVS, CDR2 FNYEAQ. The CDR3 is 15 residues long.

This chain joins TRBV11-2 and TRBJ1-1; TRBD1 matches at 7 bases. J lost 1 base, V lost 4 bases, and 9 bases had no gene match. The CDR3 sequence is 16 residues long. The germline V gene encodes CDR1 SGHAT and CDR2 FQNNGV. The CDR3 is CASSSHPGQTNTEAFF. The CDR3 DNA is TGTGCCAGCAGCTCACACCCGGGACAGACGAACACTGAAGCTTTCTTT.

V gene TRBV11-2 combines with J gene TRBJ1-2; D not certain. The CDR3 length is 12 residues. Deletions cut 3 bases from V and 8 bases from J, with 10 bases between. Germline values: CDR1 SGHAT, CDR2 FQNNGV. CDR3 amino acids: CASSFPGIGYTF. DNA of the CDR3: TGTGCCAGCAGCTTCCCGGGGATCGGCTACACCTTC.

The rearrangement uses TRBV25-1 and TRBJ2-3, with TRBD2 as a possible D gene (6 bases). Germline CDR1 reads MGHDK; CDR2 reads SYGVNS. V dropped 1 base and J dropped 0 bases, with 11 bases sitting between them. The CDR3 totals 16 residues. CDR3 amino acids: CASSEWASVSTDTQYF. The CDR3 DNA follows: TGTGCCAGCAGTGAATGGGCTAGCGTTAGCACAGATACGCAGTATTTT.

This clone occurred once. The chain recombines TRBV7-3 with TRBJ2-1, with D perhaps TRBD1 (6 bases). The CDR3 is 15 amino acids. The ends were cut back, 4 bases at V and 2 bases at J, with 12 bases in the middle. CDR1 and CDR2 from the germline V gene are SGHTA and FQGTGA. CDR3 protein: CASSSTGSPYNEQFF. The CDR3 DNA follows: TGTGCCAGCAGCTCGACAGGCTCTCCCTACAATGAGCAGTTCTTC.

The chain joins TRBV6-5 to TRBJ2-3; possibly TRBD2 for D (5 bases). The V gene lost 5 bases and the J gene lost 3 bases, with 9 bases spanning the gap. CDR3 length: 13 residues. Looked up from germline, CDR1 is MNHEY and CDR2 is SVGAGI. This CDR3 is CASSTSGTDTQYF. Written as DNA, the CDR3 is TGTGCCAGCAGTACCTCGGGGACAGATACGCAGTATTTT.

The chain has TRBV5-1 and TRBJ2-7; no definite D call. The germline V gene encodes CDR1 SGHRS and CDR2 YFSETQ. There are 12 residues in the CDR3. Between the trimmed V and J ends, which lost 2 bases and 4 bases, there was a span of 7 bases. In DNA, the CDR3 is TGCGCCAGCAGCTTAGACAAGTACGAGCAGTACTTC. Protein sequence: CASSLDKYEQYF.

The rearrangement links TRBV28 to TRBJ2-2; TRBD2 agrees at 8 bases. Germline-derived CDR1 and CDR2 are MDHEN and SYDVKM. The CDR3 totals 14 residues. With V trimmed by 3 bases and J by 5 bases, 2 bases remained unmatched. CDR3 in amino acids: CASSFSGGTGELFF. In nucleotides, the CDR3 is TGTGCCAGCAGTTTCTCGGGAGGGACCGGGGAGCTGTTTTTT. Combining the CDR3 with reference TRBV28 and TRBJ2-2 gives the whole variable domain DVKVTQSSRYLVKRTGEKVFLECVQDMDHENMFWYRQDPGLGLRLIYFSYDVKMKEKGDIPEGYSVSREKKERFSLILESASTNQTSMYLCASSFSGGTGELFFGEGSRLTVL.

The chain recombines TRBV11-2 with TRBJ1-1; 8 bases match TRBD1. Germline V CDR1 and CDR2: SGHAT, FQNNGV. This CDR3 region has 15 residues. V gave up 4 bases and J gave up 8 bases; unmatched junction bases: 12. CDR3 in amino acids: CASSSLGERDREAFF. The CDR3 DNA sequence: TGTGCCAGCAGCTCCTTAGGGGAACGGGACAGGGAAGCTTTCTTT.

The chain carries TRBV10-3 and TRBJ1-1; possibly TRBD1 for D (6 bases). V lost 5 bases, J lost 3 bases, and 13 bases lay in between. This CDR3 spans 14 amino acids. CDR1 and CDR2 from the germline V gene are ENHRY and SYGVKD. CDR3 in DNA: TGTGCCATCAGTTCAACAGGGTCGGACACTGAAGCTTTCTTT. Its translation is CAISSTGSDTEAFF.

This chain joins TRBV6-6 and TRBJ2-7, with 11 bases lining up with TRBD1. The V gene's germline CDR1 is MNHNY and CDR2 SVGAGI (reference sequence). CDR3 length: 14 amino acids. V lost 6 bases, J lost 2 bases, and 3 bases stayed unmatched. The CDR3 DNA reads as TGTGCCAGCAGCCGGGACAGGGGGGCCTACGAGCAGTACTTC. It codes for CASSRDRGAYEQYF.

This clone was seen only once. The J gene is TRBJ2-7, the V gene TRBV5-4; weak D call: TRBD1 (6 bases). This CDR3 has 15 residues. The V end was cut by 4 bases, the J end by 2 bases, with 16 bases between. The germline V gene has CDR1 SGHNT and CDR2 YYREEE (reference sequence). The CDR3 coding sequence is TGTGCCAGCAGCCTGGGGGCGGGCGGCACCTACGAGCAGTACTTC. This sequence encodes CASSLGAGGTYEQYF. The whole variable domain, remainder taken from reference TRBV5-4 and TRBJ2-7, is ETGVTQSPTHLIKTRGQQVTLRCSSQSGHNTVSWYQQALGQGPQFIFQYYREEENGRGNFPPRFSGLQFPNYSSELNVNALELDDSALYLCASSLGAGGTYEQYFGPGTRLTVT.